This T cell receptor beta chain is drawn from a study of blood T cell repertoires in COVID-19 (dated by TCRdb to 2018 to 2021). General notes on the study: Samples covering the acute and convalescent phases of COVID-19 were provided by collaborators in the United States, Italy and Spain. Samples came from the ongoing ImmuneRACE study (first 160 participants) plus 1,254 subjects from 6 global collaborators. The material from the prospective study consisted of cDNA or gDNA derived from T cells, B-cell-depleted T cells, or PBMCs. HLA class I and class II types, where available, came from metadata supplied by the sample provider rather than from assay-based typing. The repertoires were released in a freely available public database intended as a resource for research on the immune response to SARS-CoV-2. Deeply sampled blood TCRbeta repertoires from subjects exposed to, actively infected with, or recovered from COVID-19 were included in the dataset. A de-identified subject ID, COVID-19 status, age in years and sex were almost always included in the sample metadata.

Each collaborating institution followed its own protocols to collect whole blood in K2EDTA tubes. For TCRbeta analysis, collaborators shipped samples in one of three forms: frozen whole blood, isolated PBMCs, or DNA extracted from either of those sample types. Paper-wide results and their limitations: The quantity of clinical and demographic metadata differed by source and by participant and was supplied without curation.

TCRbeta CDR3 regions were amplified from genomic DNA using the immunoSEQ Assay, a bias-controlled multiplex PCR. Per the original workflow: The number of nucleated cells in each sample was estimated from the amplification of reference gene primers within the assay. To quantify the absolute abundance of each unique TCRbeta CDR3 rearrangement, sequence reads were collapsed and filtered. For each sample, productive Simpson clonality was calculated by taking the square root of Simpson's diversity index across productive rearrangements. TCRdb mirrors the immuneACCESS table, restricted to in-frame sequences. Some clones are absent from its copies; in checked studies, under half trace to an unresolved V gene, and the reason for the others is unknown. From that table come the V and J calls and clone size; the DNA was used to work out D and trimming. A total of under 80,000 clones appear in this sample, approximately 83% of them only once. The ten largest clones add up to roughly 41% of the sample.

Points on this clone: Its antigen is still unknown. Within one base of it there is no much larger clone, and no base qualities were kept.

Relative to germline, V is missing 6 bases and J is missing 2 bases, with 4 bases of the junction outside any gene match. Its CDR3 holds 14 amino acids, cysteine through phenylalanine. Only the CDR3 DNA is retained, 42 bases long and in frame from the first base. CDR1 and CDR2 were assigned from the germline V gene (reference sequence) as MNHEY and SMNVEV. The sequence was collected from a man of 80 years or more with acute or convalescent COVID-19. The rearranged chain carries TRBV27 and TRBJ2-1, and 7 junction bases match TRBD1. Material for sequencing was peripheral blood. The nucleotide sequence reads TGTGCCAGCAGACAGGGGATCACCTACAATGAGCAGTTCTTC. This yields the protein CASRQGITYNEQFF.